These 15 T cell receptor beta chains share one sample of origin, sequenced in a study of a mutant IDH1 vaccine in newly diagnosed glioma. Time point specified: week 35, safety follow-up. Doses comprised 300 ug of mutant IDH1 20-mer peptide each, plus topical imiquimod. These receptors are not linked to any known antigen. This table comes from immunoSEQ multiplex PCR, and its TCRdb copy is limited to in-frame clones, with some not included. There are about 32,000 clones in the sample; 78% occur only once, and roughly 10% lies in the top ten. The sequencing here drew on PBMCs, taken from a glioma patient whose treatment included an IDH1 peptide vaccine. The receptors shown here come from a woman aged 40 to 50 with glioma.

The sample holds a few counts of this clone. This chain links TRBV10-3 with TRBJ2-1; TRBD1 agrees at 9 bases. Germline-derived CDR1 and CDR2 are ENHRY and SYGVKD. The V and J ends lost 10 bases and 4 bases, in that order; junction bases with no gene match: 8. The length of the CDR3 is 14 residues. CDR3 in DNA: TGTGCCACTTCCCTACAGGGGGCTTACAATGAGCAGTTCTTC. It translates to CATSLQGAYNEQFF.

This chain uses TRBV19 with TRBJ2-7; the D is unclear. CDR1 is LNHDA, CDR2 SQIVND, per germline (reference sequence). The length of the CDR3 is 11 residues. The ends were cut back, 6 bases at V and 7 bases at J, with 10 bases in the middle. Written as DNA, the CDR3 is TGTGCCAGTAGGGACGAACGGGAGCAGTACTTC. Translated: CASRDEREQYF.

The gene calls are TRBV30 and TRBJ1-2; 7 nucleotides line up with TRBD1. Trimming at V came to 2 bases and at J to 4 bases, leaving 7 bases not matched to a gene. This CDR3 is 14 amino acids long. The germline V gene encodes CDR1 GTSNPN and CDR2 SVGIG (reference sequence). CDR3 region: CAWSSGGQFYGYTF. The CDR3 nucleotides are TGTGCCTGGAGTTCCGGGGGACAGTTCTATGGCTACACCTTC. The full variable domain, completed using reference TRBV30 and TRBJ1-2, is SQTIHQWPATLVQPVGSPLSLECTVEGTSNPNLYWYRQAAGRGLQLLFYSVGIGQISSEVPQNLSASRPQDRQFILSSKKLLLSDSGFYLCAWSSGGQFYGYTFGSGTRLTVV.

The CDR3 reads CASSLGVTYGYTF. The CDR3 DNA reads as TGCGCCAGCAGCTTGGGAGTTACCTATGGCTACACCTTC. This rearrangement joins TRBV5-1 to TRBJ1-2; D call uncertain. V was shortened by 0 bases and J by 4 bases, with 7 bases between the two germline ends. The CDR3 covers 13 residues. From germline, CDR1 is SGHRS and CDR2 YFSETQ.

Here the CDR3 DNA reads TGTGCCAGCAGCCGAAGCGGGGGGGCCGTAGAGACCCAGTACTTC. Protein sequence: CASSRSGGAVETQYF. The gene calls are TRBV7-2 and TRBJ2-5; the match to TRBD2 covers 10 bases. The V gene's germline CDR1 is SGHTA and CDR2 FQGNSA. The CDR3 runs to 15 residues. After removal of 5 bases from V and 4 bases from J, the junction contained 7 bases not matched to a gene.

Only one count was recorded for this clone. The chain employs TRBV7-9 and TRBJ2-3, with 12 bases fitting TRBD2. Losses at the gene ends were 5 bases for V and 6 bases for J; bases not matched to a gene: 9. Germline CDR1 is SEHNR and CDR2 is FQNEAQ (reference sequence). CDR3 length: 16 residues. CDR3 sequence: CASSSRLAGVPDTQYF. For the CDR3, the DNA is TGTGCCAGCAGCAGTCGACTAGCGGGGGTCCCCGATACGCAGTATTTT.

V and J are TRBV6-6 and TRBJ2-7; TRBD1 matches at 11 bases. The CDR3 length is 13 residues. J gave up 5 bases and V 9 bases, and 6 bases lay outside the gene matches. The V gene's germline CDR1 is MNHNY and CDR2 SVGAGI (reference sequence). The CDR3 reads CASIGQGAHEQYF. The CDR3 region has the DNA TGTGCCAGTATCGGACAGGGGGCGCACGAGCAGTACTTC.

The gene calls are TRBV29-1 and TRBJ1-2; 8 bases fit TRBD1. V lost 8 bases and J lost 4; bases outside the gene matches: 9. The germline V gene has CDR1 SQVTM and CDR2 ANQGSEA. This CDR3 contains 13 residues. CDR3: CSSQDRVGYGYTF. CDR3 in DNA: TGCAGCTCACAGGACAGGGTAGGCTATGGCTACACCTTC.

The genes are TRBV27 and TRBJ2-7; possibly TRBD2 for D (5 bases). The V gene's germline CDR1 is MNHEY and CDR2 SMNVEV (reference sequence). V lost 5 bases and J 0 bases, leaving 11 bases between the germline ends. This CDR3 has 14 amino acids. CDR3 DNA sequence: TGTGCCAGCAGTCGCCCGGGGAGCTCCTACGAGCAGTACTTC. Amino acid sequence: CASSRPGSSYEQYF.

This clone was seen a few times. This chain joins TRBV9 and TRBJ2-7, with D possibly being TRBD1 (5 bases). The V end lost 0 bases, the J end lost 6 bases, and 10 bases lay between the germline ends. Germline assignment: CDR1 SGDLS and CDR2 YYNGEE. The CDR3 contains 13 residues. This chain's CDR3 is CASSVEVRGEQYF. The CDR3 DNA sequence: TGTGCCAGCAGCGTAGAAGTAAGGGGCGAGCAGTACTTC.

The rearrangement joins TRBV7-9 to TRBJ2-1; 11 bases align to TRBD2. The germline CDR1 and CDR2 sequences are SEHNR and FQNEAQ (reference sequence). The CDR3 is 16 residues long. After removal of 6 bases from V and 6 bases from J, the junction contained 10 bases not matched to a gene. CDR3 amino acids: CASRLSSGGAGNEQFF. The CDR3 nucleotides read TGTGCCAGCAGGCTTAGTAGCGGGGGGGCTGGCAATGAGCAGTTCTTC.

The chain recombines TRBV6-6 with TRBJ1-2, with D perhaps TRBD1 (5 bases). The CDR3 covers 13 residues. Germline CDR1 reads MNHNY; CDR2 reads SVGAGI (reference sequence). V was shortened by 4 bases and J by 4 bases, with 10 bases between the two germline ends. The CDR3 loop is CASSSGFSYGYTF. As DNA, the CDR3 is TGTGCCAGCAGTTCAGGGTTTAGCTATGGCTACACCTTC.

CDR3 loop: CASASGSSYNEQFF. CDR3 coding DNA: TGTGCCAGCGCCAGCGGAAGCTCCTACAATGAGCAGTTCTTC. This chain joins TRBV27 and TRBJ2-1, with D possibly being TRBD2 (5 bases). The germline CDR1 and CDR2 sequences are MNHEY and SMNVEV (reference sequence). Trimming stripped 8 bases from V and 0 bases from J, with 11 bases between. This CDR3 has 14 amino acids.

This clone showed up just a few times. The chain combines TRBV30 with TRBJ1-1; TRBD1 aligns across 8 bases. Looked up from germline, CDR1 is GTSNPN and CDR2 is SVGIG (reference sequence). The CDR3 covers 15 residues. J was trimmed by 5 bases and V by 1 base; bases with no gene match: 9. The CDR3 loop is CAWSAPLRQGTEAFF. DNA of the CDR3: TGTGCCTGGAGTGCCCCCCTTAGACAGGGGACTGAAGCTTTCTTT.

This clone was seen a few times. This sequence joins TRBV6-1 and TRBJ1-2, with 7 positions matching TRBD1. Germline CDR1 reads MNHNS; CDR2 reads SASEGT. The CDR3 has 14 amino acids. V lost 9 bases to trimming and J lost 7 bases; unmatched junction nucleotides: 14. CDR3 protein: CASIGGVFSGGYTF. CDR3 DNA: TGTGCCAGTATAGGGGGCGTGTTTTCAGGTGGCTACACCTTC.